The rows below give T cell receptor beta chains drawn from one sample of a study of post-analysis software for immune sequencing data. MiXCR was run by TCRdb on the PCR reads, yielding one entry per CDR3 protein. The data show about 460,000 distinct CDR3 sequences, with over 35% seen just once and 9% to 14% held by the top ten. The material sequenced was blood. The receptors shown here come from a girl under 18 with multiple sclerosis. CDR3s include the opening cysteine and the closing phenylalanine or tryptophan. Fields, in order: D gene, CDR3 length, clone size, V gene, J gene, CDR3 protein, CDR3 DNA. The D gene is left open where the match is weak. Some rows mark clone size as missing; the rest say once, few, many or name a class of expanded clone.

>NA|13|few|TRBV7-2|TRBJ2-5
CASARAGLETQYF
TGTGCCAGCGCCCGGGCGGGTCTTGAGACCCAGTACTTC
>TRBD2|16|NA|TRBV12-3/TRBV12-4|TRBJ2-3
CASSYGLAGPTDTQYF
TGTGCCAGCAGCTACGGACTAGCGGGACCCACAGATACGCAGTATTTT
>NA|15|few|TRBV2|TRBJ2-1
CASTDRSSSYNEQFF
TGTGCCAGCACAGACAGATCGAGCTCCTACAATGAGCAGTTCTTC
>TRBD2|15|once|TRBV7-2|TRBJ2-7
CASSPLAGAAYEQYF
TGTGCCAGCAGCCCCCTGGCGGGAGCGGCCTACGAGCAGTACTTC
>NA|14|few|TRBV5-1|TRBJ2-5
CASSYTDRRETQYF
TGCGCCAGCAGCTACACCGACAGGCGGGAGACCCAGTACTTC
>NA|13|NA|TRBV18|TRBJ1-6
CASSPRGGSLLHF
TGTGCCAGCTCACCACGAGGTGGTTCACTCCTCCACTTT
>NA|13|NA|TRBV7-8|TRBJ2-6
CASSQRGANVLTF
TGTGCCAGCAGTCAAAGGGGGGCCAACGTCCTGACTTTC
>NA|19|few|TRBV5-1|TRBJ2-2
CASSLAPPKRVEDTGELFF
TGCGCCAGCAGCTTGGCTCCACCCAAAAGGGTAGAGGACACCGGGGAGCTGTTTTTT
>NA|14|NA|TRBV6-5|TRBJ2-7
CASSSGGTNYEQYF
TGTGCCAGCAGTTCGGGTGGGACCAACTACGAGCAGTACTTC
>NA|17|NA|TRBV7-8|TRBJ1-5
CACSSPTFTDFYQPQHF
TGTGCCTGCAGCTCGCCGACGTTCACAGATTTCTATCAGCCCCAGCATTTT
>TRBD2|13|few|TRBV18|TRBJ2-1
CASSTSGRSEQFF
TGTGCCAGCTCAACTAGCGGGAGATCTGAGCAGTTCTTC
>TRBD1|15|NA|TRBV25-1|TRBJ2-3
CASSDRDRVTDTQYF
TGTGCCAGCAGTGACCGGGACAGGGTCACAGATACGCAGTATTTT
>NA|15|NA|TRBV20-1|TRBJ2-7
CSARPGRRSSHEQYF
TGCAGTGCTAGACCCGGAAGAAGGAGCTCCCACGAGCAGTACTTC
>TRBD1|16|NA|TRBV7-9|TRBJ1-5
CASSGGQGGTGQPQHF
TGTGCCAGCAGCGGGGGACAGGGGGGAACCGGGCAGCCCCAGCATTTT
>NA|12|NA|TRBV20-1|TRBJ1-2
CSARVRDYGYTF
TGCAGTGCCAGGGTACGGGACTATGGCTACACCTTC
>NA|13|NA|TRBV29-1|TRBJ2-5
CSVERTAQETQYF
TGCAGCGTTGAACGGACGGCCCAAGAGACCCAGTACTTC
>TRBD2|14|few|TRBV7-8|TRBJ2-7
CASSPAGMLNEQYF
TGTGCCAGCAGCCCAGCGGGAATGCTAAACGAGCAGTACTTC
>TRBD2|17|few|TRBV7-2|TRBJ2-5
CASSLSWLAGVGETQYF
TGTGCCAGCAGCTTATCATGGCTAGCGGGAGTGGGTGAGACCCAGTACTTC
>NA|14|few|TRBV5-1|TRBJ1-1
CASSLDTRNTEAFF
TGCGCCAGCAGCTTGGATACTCGAAACACTGAAGCTTTCTTT
>NA|13|few|TRBV21-1|TRBJ2-7
CASSKRGEYEQYF
TGTGCCAGCAGCAAAAGAGGAGAGTACGAGCAGTACTTC
>TRBD1|15|NA|TRBV7-9|TRBJ2-3
CASSPGTEITDTQYF
TGTGCCAGCAGCCCCGGGACAGAGATAACAGATACGCAGTATTTT
>NA|14|NA|TRBV15|TRBJ2-7
CATSRDRSSYEQYF
TGTGCCACCAGCAGAGATCGCAGCTCCTACGAGCAGTACTTC
>NA|14|NA|TRBV7-2|TRBJ2-7
CASSSYRDTESRYF
TGTGCCAGCAGCTCTTACCGGGACACCGAAAGTCGGTACTTC
>TRBD1|13|NA|TRBV29-1|TRBJ1-6
CSVVTGPNSPLHF
TGCAGCGTTGTGACAGGGCCTAATTCACCCCTCCACTTT
>TRBD1|14|few|TRBV4-1|TRBJ2-7
CASSPQTGSYEQYF
TGCGCCAGCAGCCCCCAGACAGGGTCATACGAGCAGTACTTC
>NA|15|NA|TRBV6-5|TRBJ2-6
CASTNQGSGANVLTF
TGTGCCAGCACCAATCAGGGTTCTGGGGCCAACGTCCTGACTTTC
>TRBD1|13|NA|TRBV6-6|TRBJ2-1
CASSRQGSETQFF
TGTGCCAGCAGTCGACAGGGGTCAGAGACCCAGTTCTTC
>NA|13|NA|TRBV3-1|TRBJ1-2
CASSREAPYGYTF
TGTGCCAGCAGCCGAGAAGCACCCTATGGCTACACCTTC
>NA|12|few|TRBV24-1|TRBJ1-2
CATSDRLGGYTF
TGTGCCACCAGTGATCGCCTCGGTGGCTACACCTTC
>TRBD1|16|NA|TRBV6-2/TRBV6-3|TRBJ2-2
CASSYSGQGGLGELFF
TGTGCCAGCAGTTACAGCGGACAGGGAGGACTCGGGGAGCTGTTTTTT
>TRBD1|15|NA|TRBV6-5|TRBJ1-2
CASSRPGQSVYGYTF
TGTGCCAGCAGTCGCCCGGGACAGTCAGTCTATGGCTACACCTTC
>NA|15|few|TRBV13|TRBJ2-5
CASSLAGTSQETQYF
TGTGCCAGCAGCTTAGCAGGCACGTCCCAAGAGACCCAGTACTTC
>TRBD2|15|NA|TRBV6-2/TRBV6-3|TRBJ2-5
CASSRAAGGGETQYF
TGTGCCAGCAGCAGGGCAGCGGGAGGGGGTGAGACCCAGTACTTC
>TRBD1|12|NA|TRBV20-1|TRBJ1-2
CSATPRGGGYTF
TGCAGTGCCACTCCCAGGGGGGGCGGCTACACCTTC
>NA|14|few|TRBV3-1|TRBJ2-5
CASSQEGGQETQYF
TGTGCCAGCAGCCAAGAGGGGGGCCAAGAGACCCAGTACTTC
>NA|13|few|TRBV5-1|TRBJ2-5
CASSLGGEETQYF
TGTGCCAGCAGCTTAGGGGGGGAAGAGACCCAGTACTTC
>NA|16|NA|TRBV4-2|TRBJ2-7
CASSQDFGASSYEQYF
TGTGCCAGCAGCCAAGATTTTGGGGCCAGCTCCTACGAGCAGTACTTC
>TRBD1|15|NA|TRBV28|TRBJ2-7
CASCLQGAQSNEQYF
TGTGCCAGCTGCCTACAGGGGGCGCAAAGCAACGAGCAGTACTTC
>NA|10|NA|TRBV29-1|TRBJ2-7
CSVGADEQYF
TGCAGCGTTGGGGCCGACGAGCAGTACTTC
>NA|12|NA|TRBV7-2|TRBJ2-7
CASSQPGYEQYF
TGTGCCAGCAGTCAGCCTGGCTACGAGCAGTACTTC
>TRBD1|14|NA|TRBV5-1|TRBJ2-7
CASSPTGQTYEQYF
TGCGCCAGCAGCCCGACAGGGCAGACCTACGAGCAGTACTTC
>NA|15|few|TRBV5-6|TRBJ2-7
CASSSQGPPSYEQYF
TGTGCCAGCAGCTCACAGGGTCCTCCTTCCTACGAGCAGTACTTC
>TRBD2|13|NA|TRBV2|TRBJ2-1
CASRGGLNNEQFF
TGTGCCAGCAGGGGAGGGCTCAACAATGAGCAGTTCTTC